This passage covers 13 T cell receptor beta chains from one sample sequenced in a study of CD8+ T cells in alopecia areata. Extraction and reverse transcription of RNA yielded cDNA as the sequencing template. Clones were sequenced by immunoSEQ multiplex PCR, and TCRdb holds only the in-frame ones, with some missing. In the table there are 250,000 to 350,000 clones, 60% of which are singletons. Described treatment: oral pan-JAK inhibitor, 5-10 mg twice daily. Source: CD4+ T cells sorted from blood, taken at roughly week 53, from a patient treated with tofacitinib. These receptors came from a human donor with alopecia areata.

The V gene is TRBV25-1, the J gene TRBJ1-5; D gene unclear. From germline, CDR1 is MGHDK and CDR2 SYGVNS. The CDR3 length is 14 residues. Trimming stripped 2 bases from V and 5 bases from J, with 10 bases between. The CDR3 DNA reads as TGTGCCAGCAGTGAAAGTAAGTCCCATCAGCCCCAGCATTTT. Protein: CASSESKSHQPQHF.

This clone was found a few times. The chain uses TRBV30 and TRBJ1-6; 12 bases align to TRBD1. The CDR3 covers 13 residues. Germline trimming cut 4 bases from V and 10 bases from J; bases unmatched to any gene: 2. Germline loops: CDR1 GTSNPN, CDR2 SVGIG (reference sequence). In nucleotides, the CDR3 is TGTGCCTGGACAGGGACAGGGGGCTCACCCCTCCACTTT. Residues: CAWTGTGGSPLHF.

J is TRBJ1-1 and V is TRBV20-1; D call uncertain. The V gene's germline CDR1 is DFQATT and CDR2 SNEGSKA (reference sequence). The CDR3 consists of 10 residues. V was pared by 1 base and J by 11 bases, with 8 bases between. The CDR3 bases are TGCAGTGCTAGAGTCGACACGGCTTTCTTT. Translation: CSARVDTAFF.

This clone was seen just once. The gene calls are TRBV9 and TRBJ2-7; D unresolved. The CDR3 consists of 13 residues. Trimming took 1 base from V and 5 from J, leaving 10 bases between them. CDR1 is SGDLS and CDR2 is YYNGEE in the germline V gene. The chain's CDR3 is CASSVSPVNEQYF. The DNA for the CDR3 is TGTGCCAGCAGCGTATCACCAGTGAACGAGCAGTACTTC.

This clone occurred once. This chain uses TRBV10-3 with TRBJ1-1, with a possible D match to TRBD1 (6 bases). Trimming removed 0 bases from V and 3 bases from J, with 14 bases in between. Germline CDR1 and CDR2: ENHRY and SYGVKD. The CDR3 length is 16 residues. The CDR3 sequence is CAISESSWRGDTEAFF. The DNA of the CDR3 is TGTGCCATCAGTGAGTCGTCTTGGAGGGGGGACACTGAAGCTTTCTTT.

The gene calls are TRBV5-1 and TRBJ2-5; D ambiguous. Trimming shortened V by 4 bases and J by 5 bases, and 15 bases separated the two germline ends. Germline V gene lookup returns CDR1 SGHRS and CDR2 YFSETQ. This CDR3 is 14 amino acids long. DNA for the CDR3: TGCGCCAGCAGCCCAAGAACGGGTGGGGAGACCCAGTACTTC. Translation: CASSPRTGGETQYF.

This clone was seen once. The rearrangement joins TRBV18 to TRBJ2-7; D call uncertain. V lost 0 bases to trimming and J lost 0 bases, with 6 bases between them. The CDR3 runs 14 residues. Germline CDR1 and CDR2: KGHSH and LQKENI. CDR3 amino acids: CASSPPTFSYEQYF. The CDR3 DNA is TGTGCCAGCTCACCACCAACTTTCTCCTACGAGCAGTACTTC.

The chain carries TRBV2 and TRBJ2-1; 10 nucleotides agree with TRBD1. CDR3 length equals 14 residues. Trimming cost V 5 bases and J 6 bases; bases outside gene matches: 4. Germline V gives CDR1 SNHLY, CDR2 FYNNEI. Here the CDR3 reads CASSPGQGPNEQFF. The CDR3 nucleotides are TGTGCCAGCAGTCCGGGACAGGGGCCCAATGAGCAGTTCTTC.

This clone was observed a single time. J is TRBJ2-3 and V is TRBV5-1, with D perhaps matching TRBD2 (6 bases). The V end was cut by 1 base, the J end by 5 bases, with 14 bases between. There are 15 residues in the CDR3. The germline V gene encodes CDR1 SGHRS and CDR2 YFSETQ. This chain's CDR3 is CASSLRQLGGDTQYF. CDR3 DNA: TGCGCCAGCAGCTTGAGGCAGCTCGGGGGAGATACGCAGTATTTT.

The chain joins TRBV30 to TRBJ1-6, with 9 bases aligning to TRBD1. The V and J ends lost 3 bases and 7 bases, in that order; junction bases with no gene match: 7. This CDR3 is 15 amino acids long. Germline V gene data show CDR1 as GTSNPN and CDR2 as SVGIG (reference sequence). In nucleotides, the CDR3 is TGTGCCTGGAGAGGACAGGGGAGATTAAATTCACCCCTCCACTTT. As protein: CAWRGQGRLNSPLHF.

In this sample, this clone turned up a few times. The chain couples TRBV29-1 to TRBJ2-3; TRBD2 might be the D (5 bases). V lost 3 bases and J 5 bases, leaving 9 bases between the germline ends. Germline loops: CDR1 SQVTM, CDR2 ANQGSEA. The CDR3 totals 12 residues. The CDR3 DNA reads TGCAGCGTTGATTCGGGGTTAGATACGCAGTATTTT. Amino acid sequence: CSVDSGLDTQYF.

This rearrangement joins TRBV5-1 to TRBJ1-3, with D maybe TRBD1 (5 bases). The CDR3 covers 15 residues. The V gene lost 4 bases and the J gene lost 6 bases, with 17 bases spanning the gap. Germline V gene lookup returns CDR1 SGHRS and CDR2 YFSETQ. CDR3 loop: CASSLTGTLENTIYF. Written as DNA, the CDR3 is TGCGCCAGCAGCCTTACAGGAACTCTGGAAAACACCATATATTTT.

The V and J genes are TRBV2 and TRBJ2-1; 7 bases agree with TRBD1. Per germline, CDR1 SNHLY and CDR2 FYNNEI. The CDR3 spans 13 residues. V lost 2 bases and J lost 9; bases outside the gene matches: 4. The CDR3 sequence is CASSEQGESEQFF. CDR3 DNA: TGTGCCAGCAGTGAACAGGGGGAGAGTGAGCAGTTCTTC.